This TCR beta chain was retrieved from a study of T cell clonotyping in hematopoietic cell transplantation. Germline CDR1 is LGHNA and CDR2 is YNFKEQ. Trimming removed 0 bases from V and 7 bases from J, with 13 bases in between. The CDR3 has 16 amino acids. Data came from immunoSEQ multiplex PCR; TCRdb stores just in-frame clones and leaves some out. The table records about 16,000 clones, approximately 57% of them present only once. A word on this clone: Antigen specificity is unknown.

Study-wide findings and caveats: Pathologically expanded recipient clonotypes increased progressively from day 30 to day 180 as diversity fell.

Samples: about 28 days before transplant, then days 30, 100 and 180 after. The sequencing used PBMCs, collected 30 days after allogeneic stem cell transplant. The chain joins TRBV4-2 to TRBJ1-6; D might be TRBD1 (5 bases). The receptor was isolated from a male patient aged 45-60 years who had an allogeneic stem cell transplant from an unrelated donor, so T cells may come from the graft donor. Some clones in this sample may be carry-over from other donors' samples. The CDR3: CASSQDRVQRNSPLHF. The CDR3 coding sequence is TGTGCCAGCAGCCAAGACAGGGTCCAAAGAAATTCACCCCTCCACTTT.